This paragraph covers one T cell receptor (beta chain) sequence. The target antigen is unknown. The entry originates in a study of T cell responses to AZD1222 COVID-19 vaccine. In the study overall: Second-dose groups at about 4 or about 12 weeks were pooled.

Produced via immunoSEQ multiplex PCR; TCRdb's table is partial and in-frame only. The sample holds more than 80,000 clones, under 95% seen once. The CDR3 has 15 residues. From germline, CDR1 is KGHSH and CDR2 LQKENI. V was clipped by 5 bases and J by 1 base, with 14 bases between them. Notes on the study in general: There were mostly white British donors and more females than males, and clonal diversity was possibly underestimated. The span of vaccine-associated CD4 TCRs extended across spike, with dominance at 160-218 and 743-854. It was only after the peak T cell response that any repertoires were sampled.

The sequenced sample was peripheral blood, obtained on day 0 of AZD1222 vaccination. The V call is TRBV18, the J call TRBJ2-5; D gene ambiguous. The source is an adult in good health. CDR3 region: CASSKMTSPQETQYF. In nucleotides, the CDR3 is TGTGCCAGCTCAAAAATGACAAGCCCCCAAGAGACCCAGTACTTC.